The 31 T cell receptor beta chains reported below all come from one sample, sequenced in a study of post-analysis software for immune sequencing data. These receptors have no identified antigens. Researchers reported that TCR beta cDNA libraries carried unique molecular identifiers. TCRdb re-analysed the PCR reads in MiXCR, keeping a single row per CDR3 protein. The table shows hundreds of thousands of distinct CDR3 sequences, with approximately 53% occurring only once. Study-wide results and caveats: Patients used about 5 TRBV segments, including TRBV5-6, TRBV5-1 and TRBV20-1, more often than controls.

The sequenced sample consisted of blood. Receptor source: a girl between 10 and 17 years old with multiple sclerosis.

This sequence joins TRBV3-1 and TRBJ2-5; D is ambiguous. Germline CDR1 reads LGHDT; CDR2 reads YNNKEL (reference sequence). Trimming left V 3 bases short and J 1 base short, with 9 bases between. This CDR3 spans 14 amino acids. The CDR3 nucleotides read TGTGCCAGCAGCCATGACAACATCCAAGAGACCCAGTACTTC. It specifies CASSHDNIQETQYF.

This CDR3 reads CATSAAETGAEQFF. The CDR3, as DNA: TGTGCCACCAGTGCCGCAGAGACCGGAGCTGAGCAGTTCTTC. The chain combines TRBV24-1 with TRBJ2-1; D gene uncertain. The germline gives CDR1 KGHDR, CDR2 SFDVKD. The V end was cut by 5 bases, the J end by 9 bases, with 16 bases between. This CDR3 has 14 amino acids.

The CDR3: CSGGTGGVEKLFF. In DNA, the CDR3 is TGCAGCGGAGGAACAGGGGGCGTTGAAAAACTGTTTTTT. The gene calls are TRBV29-1 and TRBJ1-4, with 9 bases fitting TRBD1. There are 13 residues in the CDR3. The V gene end was trimmed by 7 bases and the J gene end by 7 bases; junction bases not matched to a gene: 7. CDR1 and CDR2 (germline): SQVTM, ANQGSEA.

The sample holds a few counts of this clonotype. This rearrangement joins TRBV7-9 to TRBJ1-2; D is perhaps TRBD1 (5 bases). CDR1 and CDR2 from the germline V gene are SEHNR and FQNEAQ (reference sequence). The CDR3 sequence is 14 residues long. Between the trimmed V and J ends, which lost 0 bases and 3 bases, there was a span of 8 bases. The CDR3 here is CASSLAGQHYGYTF. CDR3 DNA: TGTGCCAGCAGCTTAGCGGGGCAGCACTATGGCTACACCTTC.

The chain employs TRBV7-9 and TRBJ2-7; the D gene is possibly TRBD1 (6 bases). V shed 0 bases and J shed 1 base, with 10 bases lying between them. The germline gives CDR1 SEHNR, CDR2 FQNEAQ (reference sequence). The CDR3 is made up of 15 amino acids. The CDR3 DNA reads as TGTGCCAGCAGCTTAGCGTTCCAGGGGTCCTACGAGCAGTACTTC. Translated: CASSLAFQGSYEQYF. The full variable domain, in which reference TRBV7-9 and TRBJ2-7 provide the parts outside the CDR3, is DTGVSQNPRHKITKRGQNVTFRCDPISEHNRLYWYRQTLGQGPEFLTYFQNEAQLEKSRLLSDRFSAERPKGSFSTLEIQRTEQGDSAMYLCASSLAFQGSYEQYFGPGTRLTVT.

This clonotype was detected only a few times. The J gene is TRBJ1-1, the V gene TRBV29-1; D is ambiguous. The ends were cut back, 2 bases at V and 11 bases at J, with 15 bases in the middle. This CDR3 is 12 amino acids long. The V gene's germline CDR1 is SQVTM and CDR2 ANQGSEA. CDR3 region: CSVEPNQSLAFF. The CDR3, as DNA: TGCAGCGTTGAACCGAACCAGAGTTTGGCTTTCTTT.

The chain combines TRBV29-1 with TRBJ2-7; D gene unclear. The CDR3 is 11 amino acids. The germline CDR1 and CDR2 sequences are SQVTM and ANQGSEA. V was clipped by 4 bases and J by 7 bases, with 11 bases between them. The CDR3 bases are TGCAGCGTTGCCGGGTTGGAGGAGCAGTACTTC. Encoded protein: CSVAGLEEQYF.

The J gene is TRBJ2-1, the V gene TRBV6-5, with TRBD2 matching over 14 bases. Germline trimming cut 1 base from V and 0 bases from J; bases unmatched to any gene: 8. The CDR3 has 20 residues. CDR1 is MNHEY, CDR2 SVGAGI, per germline. The CDR3 region has the DNA TGTGCCAGCAGTTACTTAAAGACTAGCGGGGGGGCGAGCTCCTACAATGAGCAGTTCTTC. Protein sequence: CASSYLKTSGGASSYNEQFF.

The CDR3 here is CSVQSQLHRDSKRNNEQFF. The CDR3 DNA follows: TGCAGCGTTCAGTCCCAGCTACACCGGGACTCGAAACGAAACAATGAGCAGTTCTTC. The rearrangement links TRBV29-1 to TRBJ2-1; maybe TRBD2 (6 bases). V was shortened by 5 bases and J by 5 bases, with 31 bases between the two germline ends. Germline lookup yields CDR1 SQVTM and CDR2 ANQGSEA. This CDR3 region has 19 residues.

The chain has TRBV10-3 and TRBJ2-7; the D call may be TRBD1 or TRBD2 (5 bases each). V shed 0 bases and J shed 4 bases, with 16 bases lying between them. Germline CDR1 is ENHRY and CDR2 is SYGVKD. The CDR3 has 16 amino acids. The CDR3 coding sequence is TGTGCCATCAGTGAGTCTGCCGGGACGCCAAAGTACGAGCAGTACTTC. Its protein is CAISESAGTPKYEQYF.

This clonotype has just one count. This sequence joins TRBV12-3 or TRBV12-4 and TRBJ2-1, with TRBD1 matching 8 bases. V dropped 5 bases and J dropped 9; count of bases not matched to a gene: 12. The CDR3 sequence is 15 residues long. CDR3 amino acids: CASSPGWTGPGEQFF. CDR3 nucleotides: TGTGCCAGCAGTCCCGGCTGGACAGGGCCAGGTGAGCAGTTCTTC.

The chain recombines TRBV6-5 with TRBJ2-5, with D possibly TRBD2 on 5 matching bases. CDR1 is MNHEY, CDR2 SVGAGI, per germline. CDR3 size: 11 residues. V lost 8 bases, J lost 5 bases, and 9 bases lay in between. CDR3 amino acids: CASPEVETQYF. CDR3 nucleotides: TGTGCCAGCCCGGAGGTCGAGACCCAGTACTTC.

The chain employs TRBV10-3 and TRBJ1-2; no definite D call. The V and J ends lost 0 bases and 3 bases respectively, with 11 bases between them. The CDR3 is made up of 15 amino acids. Germline V CDR1 and CDR2: ENHRY, SYGVKD. The CDR3 nucleotides read TGTGCCATCAGTGAGTCCACCCCCGAGTACTATGGCTACACCTTC. It translates to CAISESTPEYYGYTF.

J is TRBJ2-4 and V is TRBV11-1; a possible D gene is TRBD2 (6 bases). Near its end, the DNA agrees better with TRBJ2-7, so the J call may be wrong. Germline assignment: CDR1 SGHAT and CDR2 FQDESV (reference sequence). This CDR3 comprises 16 residues. CDR3 sequence reads: CASSPEGLLSSYEQYF. The CDR3, as DNA: TGTGCCAGCAGCCCAGAGGGACTTTTGAGCTCCTACGAGCAGTACTTC.

The chain uses TRBV6-2 or TRBV6-3 and TRBJ2-5; no clear D. The germline gives CDR1 MNHEY, CDR2 SVGEGT. The length of the CDR3 is 14 residues. The V end lost 0 bases, the J end lost 5 bases, and 10 bases lay between the germline ends. Written as DNA, the CDR3 is TGTGCCAGCAGTTACTCGGCGGTCCAGGAGACCCAGTACTTC. Amino acids: CASSYSAVQETQYF.

The rearrangement links TRBV29-1 to TRBJ2-3; 8 nucleotides agree with TRBD2. Germline V gene lookup returns CDR1 SQVTM and CDR2 ANQGSEA. The CDR3 runs to 12 residues. The V and J ends lost 6 bases and 11 bases, in that order; junction bases with no gene match: 10. CDR3 sequence (DNA): TGCAGCGTATTAGCGGGATTTGTTCGGCAGTATTTT. The encoded protein is CSVLAGFVRQYF.

The V call is TRBV5-1, the J call TRBJ2-7; maybe TRBD2 (6 bases). The V end was cut by 2 bases, the J end by 4 bases, with 16 bases between. Germline loops: CDR1 SGHRS, CDR2 YFSETQ. There are 15 residues in the CDR3. The CDR3 DNA sequence: TGCGCCAGCAGCTTCAGCGGGTCAGGTTTTTACGAGCAGTACTTC. Translated: CASSFSGSGFYEQYF.

V and J are TRBV20-1 and TRBJ2-3; no firm D call. V was shortened by 5 bases and J by 1 base, with 10 bases between the two germline ends. The CDR3 sequence is 13 residues long. Germline lookup yields CDR1 DFQATT and CDR2 SNEGSKA (reference sequence). The CDR3 loop reads CSARKAGTDTQYF. The CDR3 DNA sequence: TGCAGTGCTCGTAAGGCAGGCACAGATACGCAGTATTTT.

This clonotype was observed a few times. The chain recombines TRBV10-3 with TRBJ2-5, with D possibly TRBD2 on 6 matching bases. Germline CDR1 ENHRY, CDR2 SYGVKD. V was cut by 8 bases and J by 2 bases, with 12 bases left in between. The CDR3 covers 13 residues. CDR3 sequence reads: CAIGGTRQETQYF. DNA for the CDR3: TGTGCCATCGGCGGGACTCGACAAGAGACCCAGTACTTC.

The chain is built from TRBV12-3 or TRBV12-4 and TRBJ1-1, with D hard to call. V lost 6 bases to trimming and J lost 10 bases, with 18 bases between them. The CDR3 runs to 13 residues. The CDR3 sequence is CASRADGVSVAFF. CDR3 nucleotides: TGTGCCAGCAGGGCCGACGGGGTTTCGGTAGCTTTCTTT.

This clonotype has a count of ten or more. The chain has TRBV7-2 and TRBJ1-2, with D uncertain. Germline-derived CDR1 and CDR2 are SGHTA and FQGNSA. The CDR3 has 13 amino acids. V gave up 5 bases and J gave up 4 bases, with 11 bases separating them. In DNA, the CDR3 is TGTGCCAGCAGCCTCAGCGGAAGCTATGGCTACACCTTC. Translating gives CASSLSGSYGYTF.

A few counts support this clonotype. The J gene is TRBJ2-3, the V gene TRBV20-1, with TRBD2 matching over 15 bases. After removal of 5 bases from V and 2 bases from J, the junction contained 5 bases not matched to a gene. Germline loops: CDR1 DFQATT, CDR2 SNEGSKA (reference sequence). The CDR3 sequence is 16 residues long. The CDR3 nucleotides read TGCAGTGCTGCCGGGACTAGCGGGGGGTACACAGATACGCAGTATTTT. Protein sequence: CSAAGTSGGYTDTQYF.

The V and J genes are TRBV12-3 or TRBV12-4 and TRBJ2-6; D not certain. V shed 6 bases and J shed 2 bases, with 11 bases lying between them. This CDR3 spans 15 amino acids. The CDR3 DNA follows: TGTGCCAGCAGCCGAACATCGCCTGGGGCCAACGTCCTGACTTTC. Protein product: CASSRTSPGANVLTF.

This clonotype was picked up a small number of times. The CDR3 is CASGREWGLAVYQETQYF. The CDR3 DNA reads as TGTGCCAGCGGCCGCGAGTGGGGACTAGCGGTTTACCAAGAGACCCAGTACTTC. The V gene is TRBV2, the J gene TRBJ2-5, with 11 bases that match TRBD2. CDR3 length: 18 residues. Germline trimming cut 8 bases from V and 0 bases from J; bases unmatched to any gene: 14. Germline loops: CDR1 SNHLY, CDR2 FYNNEI.

V is TRBV29-1 and J is TRBJ2-5; unclear D gene. Deletions cut 5 bases from V and 1 base from J, with 11 bases between. The CDR3 loop spans 13 amino acids. Germline CDR1 reads SQVTM; CDR2 reads ANQGSEA. The CDR3 region is CSVYPRVQETQYF. The CDR3 coding sequence is TGCAGCGTTTATCCTCGAGTCCAAGAGACCCAGTACTTC.

This clonotype was detected only a few times. The rearrangement joins TRBV6-5 to TRBJ1-2; TRBD1 aligns across 8 bases. Germline CDR1 and CDR2: MNHEY and SVGAGI. The CDR3 totals 14 residues. Trimming removed 4 bases from V and 8 bases from J; junction bases left unmatched: 9. Written as DNA, the CDR3 is TGTGCCAGCAGTTTCAGGACAGGGTGGCAGGGCTACACCTTC. As protein: CASSFRTGWQGYTF.

This clonotype was observed at least ten times. The gene calls are TRBV7-3 and TRBJ1-2, with 7 bases lining up with TRBD1. The CDR3 contains 15 residues. The germline V gene encodes CDR1 SGHTA and CDR2 FQGTGA. The V gene end was trimmed by 0 bases and the J gene end by 4 bases; junction bases not matched to a gene: 5. The CDR3 nucleotides read TGTGCCAGCAGCTTAACGGACAGGCTCGTCTATGGCTACACCTTC. This translates into CASSLTDRLVYGYTF.

CDR3 coding DNA: TGCAGCGTTGAGTCCAGAGGGGGGGATGAAAAACTGTTTTTT. This gives the protein CSVESRGGDEKLFF. V usage is TRBV29-1 and J usage is TRBJ1-4, with D maybe TRBD1 (6 bases). The germline V gene encodes CDR1 SQVTM and CDR2 ANQGSEA. Trimming removed 3 bases at V and 6 bases at J, with 14 bases between. There are 14 residues in the CDR3.

The rearrangement joins TRBV19 to TRBJ2-1; possible D gene TRBD2, 5 bases. Germline values: CDR1 LNHDA, CDR2 SQIVND (reference sequence). Trimming removed 4 bases from V and 5 bases from J, with 15 bases in between. There are 15 residues in the CDR3. The CDR3 DNA reads as TGTGCCAGTAGTACCTATACTAGGCCCCACAATGAGCAGTTCTTC. Its protein is CASSTYTRPHNEQFF.

This clonotype showed up just a few times. This sequence joins TRBV20-1 and TRBJ2-5, with TRBD2 as a possible D gene (6 bases). The V end was cut by 5 bases, the J end by 2 bases, with 18 bases between. Germline CDR1 DFQATT, CDR2 SNEGSKA (reference sequence). The CDR3 length is 15 residues. CDR3 sequence (DNA): TGCAGTGCTCCTCGGGGTAGCGGTACTCAAGAGACCCAGTACTTC. It encodes CSAPRGSGTQETQYF.

This chain's CDR3 is CASSQDPAVEETQYF. Written as DNA, the CDR3 is TGCGCCAGCAGCCAAGATCCGGCAGTCGAGGAGACCCAGTACTTC. The chain links TRBV4-1 to TRBJ2-5; D gene ambiguous. The CDR3 consists of 15 residues. V dropped 0 bases and J dropped 5 bases, with 13 bases sitting between them. Germline CDR1 and CDR2: MGHRA and YSYEKL.